These 20 T cell receptor beta chains originate from one sample sequenced in a study of Graves' ophthalmopathy and Graves' hyperthyroidism. Amplification of TCR beta CDR3 regions used RNA transcripts. HTBI primers were used in a first-round RT-PCR, which preceded a second-round multiplex PCR. TCRdb re-called the multiplex PCR reads through MiXCR, storing one row per CDR3 protein. The sample lists some 370,000 distinct CDR3 sequences, 17% occurring once. Sequenced sample: peripheral blood. The receptors come from an adult woman with stable Graves' hyperthyroidism.

This clonotype has ten or more counts. The rearrangement joins TRBV12-3 or TRBV12-4 to TRBJ2-1; D is possibly TRBD2 (5 bases). The CDR3 contains 15 residues. The V end lost 4 bases, the J end lost 5 bases, and 15 bases lay between the germline ends. CDR3 amino acids: CASSSGRTYHNEQFF. CDR3 DNA sequence: TGTGCCAGCAGTTCCGGTAGGACTTATCACAATGAGCAGTTCTTC.

The V gene is TRBV3-1, the J gene TRBJ2-5, with D uncertain. The V end was cut by 4 bases, the J end by 0 bases, with 9 bases between. The CDR3 extends over 14 amino acids. CDR1 is LGHDT, CDR2 YNNKEL, per germline (reference sequence). CDR3 DNA sequence: TGTGCCAGCAGCCCACTCGACAACCAAGAGACCCAGTACTTC. This sequence encodes CASSPLDNQETQYF.

This clonotype appeared a few times. J is TRBJ1-2 and V is TRBV4-1; 7 nucleotides match TRBD1. V lost 2 bases and J lost 1; bases outside the gene matches: 4. This CDR3 comprises 15 residues. Per the germline V gene, CDR1 is MGHRA and CDR2 is YSYEKL. The DNA for the CDR3 is TGCGCCAGCAGCCAACCGGGACAGCTTAACTATGGCTACACCTTC. The encoded protein is CASSQPGQLNYGYTF.

V usage is TRBV6-1 and J usage is TRBJ1-2, with D unclear. The CDR3 length is 13 residues. Germline V gene sequence: CDR1 MNHNS, CDR2 SASEGT. Deletions cut 11 bases from V and 4 bases from J, with 17 bases between. CDR3 loop: CASHRGDLYGYTF. The CDR3 nucleotides read TGTGCCTCCCATCGGGGAGACCTCTATGGCTACACCTTC.

This clonotype was observed at least ten times. The chain is built from TRBV7-2 and TRBJ2-7, with 7 bases fitting TRBD2. The CDR3 has 12 amino acids. The ends lost 4 bases at V and 6 bases at J; junction bases unmatched: 3. Germline CDR1 SGHTA, CDR2 FQGNSA. The CDR3 bases are TGTGCCAGCAGCTGGCGGGAGTCCGAGCAGTACTTC. Translating gives CASSWRESEQYF.

This clonotype was found many times. The chain combines TRBV4-3 with TRBJ1-2; a possible D gene is TRBD1 (6 bases). Between the trimmed V and J ends, which lost 1 base and 5 bases, there was a span of 8 bases. The CDR3 spans 13 residues. Per germline, CDR1 LGHNA and CDR2 YSLEER. Here the CDR3 reads CASSQVTGYGYTF. CDR3 nucleotides: TGCGCCAGCAGCCAAGTCACAGGGTATGGCTACACCTTC.

This clonotype was picked up many times. The genes are TRBV12-3 or TRBV12-4 and TRBJ2-5; D is possibly TRBD2 (6 bases). Trimming cost V 0 bases and J 3 bases, with 8 bases left between them. This CDR3 region has 14 residues. Here the CDR3 DNA reads TGTGCCAGCAGTTTAGCGGGACTCGAAGAGACCCAGTACTTC. Translated, it gives CASSLAGLEETQYF.

This clonotype was detected only once. This sequence may be a read error, since a much larger clone differs from it by one base. No conserved phenylalanine or tryptophan is present at the end of the CDR3, so a read error is the likely explanation. The rearrangement joins TRBV19 to TRBJ2-4; perhaps TRBD2 as D (5 bases). V lost 1 base, J lost 1 base, and 5 bases lay in between. The germline V gene encodes CDR1 LNHDA and CDR2 SQIVND (reference sequence). CDR3 size: 14 residues. CDR3 coding DNA: TGTGCCAGTAGTATAGCGGGGGCCAAAAACATTCAGTACCTC. This translates into CASSIAGAKNIQYL.

In its sample, this clonotype was seen many times. This sequence joins TRBV6-1 and TRBJ1-5; a weak D match, TRBD1 (6 bases). In germline, CDR1 is MNHNS, CDR2 SASEGT. This CDR3 is 16 amino acids long. V lost 3 bases, J lost 2 bases, and 14 bases lay in between. The CDR3 spells CASSEQQGKGNQPQHF. Here the CDR3 DNA reads TGTGCCAGCAGTGAGCAACAGGGAAAGGGCAATCAGCCCCAGCATTTT.

The rearrangement joins TRBV11-2 to TRBJ2-5, with D possibly TRBD1 on 6 matching bases. The CDR3 runs to 20 residues. Germline V CDR1 and CDR2: SGHAT, FQNNGV. The V and J ends lost 8 bases and 4 bases respectively, with 35 bases between them. CDR3 in amino acids: CASVSIRGRIATPSRETQYF. CDR3 DNA sequence: TGTGCCAGCGTTTCCATCAGGGGTAGGATAGCAACCCCCTCCCGAGAGACCCAGTACTTC.

This clonotype was observed many times. V and J are TRBV6-2 or TRBV6-3 and TRBJ2-7, with 10 nucleotides matching TRBD1. V was clipped by 10 bases and J by 4 bases; unmatched bases: 4. The CDR3 totals 12 residues. Germline CDR1 is MNHEY and CDR2 is SVGEGT. CDR3 in amino acids: CATRDRGYEQYF. Here the CDR3 DNA reads TGTGCCACCAGGGACAGGGGATACGAGCAGTACTTC.

This clonotype was picked up many times. The chain has TRBV29-1 and TRBJ1-2; 7 bases match TRBD1. Germline CDR1 reads SQVTM; CDR2 reads ANQGSEA. Trimming at V came to 3 bases and at J to 6 bases, leaving 1 base not matched to a gene. The CDR3 length is 11 residues. The CDR3 region is CSVEQGDGYTF. The DNA for the CDR3 is TGCAGCGTTGAGCAGGGGGATGGCTACACCTTC.

This chain joins TRBV30 and TRBJ1-1, with a tentative D call TRBD1 (5 bases). The germline V gene has CDR1 GTSNPN and CDR2 SVGIG (reference sequence). V was shortened by 1 base and J by 2 bases, with 11 bases between the two germline ends. This CDR3 comprises 14 residues. The CDR3 sequence: CAWSAGVLNTEAFF. Written as DNA, the CDR3 is TGTGCCTGGAGTGCGGGGGTTCTCAACACTGAAGCTTTCTTT.

This clonotype has only a few counts. A much larger clone is a single base away; this may be a read error. This CDR3 reads CASSIRPMGQRNTEAFF. The DNA of the CDR3 is TGTGCCAGCAGCATAAGGCCGATGGGACAGAGAAACACTGAAGCTTTCTTT. The chain recombines TRBV7-3 with TRBJ1-1; TRBD1 matches at 7 bases. Germline lookup yields CDR1 SGHTA and CDR2 FQGTGA. V was pared by 5 bases and J by 2 bases, with 14 bases of the junction left unmatched. The CDR3 is made up of 17 amino acids.

This clonotype was seen many times. The chain recombines TRBV7-9 with TRBJ2-2; TRBD1 is a possible D gene (6 bases). This CDR3 is 13 amino acids long. Trimming took 5 bases from V and 7 from J, leaving 11 bases between them. CDR1 is SEHNR and CDR2 is FQNEAQ in the germline V gene (reference sequence). CDR3 in DNA: TGTGCCAGCAGCGTACAGGGTGGCGGGGAGCTGTTTTTT. It codes for CASSVQGGGELFF.

Here the CDR3 DNA reads TGTGCCAGCAGTTACGGGGCCCCGTCAGGCAATCAGCCCCAGCATTTT. Translated, it gives CASSYGAPSGNQPQHF. The V gene is TRBV6-5, the J gene TRBJ1-5, with D possibly TRBD1 on 5 matching bases. This CDR3 region has 16 residues. The germline V and J ends were trimmed by 2 bases and 2 bases, with 13 bases remaining between them. Germline loops: CDR1 MNHEY, CDR2 SVGAGI.

This clonotype was detected many times. The V and J genes are TRBV4-2 and TRBJ1-2, with no clear D. Germline assignment: CDR1 LGHNA and CDR2 YNFKEQ. The CDR3 has 15 residues. The germline V and J ends were trimmed by 1 base and 4 bases, with 13 bases remaining between them. The chain's CDR3 is CASSQAGRSSYGYTF. DNA for the CDR3: TGTGCCAGCAGCCAAGCTGGGCGCAGTTCCTATGGCTACACCTTC.

This clonotype was observed at least ten times. The chain couples TRBV7-3 to TRBJ1-1, with TRBD1 as a possible D gene (5 bases). The CDR3 contains 13 residues. In germline, CDR1 is SGHTA, CDR2 FQGTGA. Trimming stripped 5 bases from V and 1 base from J, with 8 bases between. In nucleotides, the CDR3 is TGTGCCAGCAGCAAACAGGAGAACACTGAAGCTTTCTTT. It specifies CASSKQENTEAFF.

The chain uses TRBV4-3 and TRBJ2-5; the match to TRBD1 covers 9 bases. This CDR3 spans 16 amino acids. V lost 4 bases and J lost 4; bases outside the gene matches: 10. The germline V gene encodes CDR1 LGHNA and CDR2 YSLEER. CDR3 residues: CASSPRQRDRAETQYF. In nucleotides, the CDR3 is TGCGCCAGCAGCCCTAGGCAGCGGGACAGGGCAGAGACCCAGTACTTC.

CDR3 sequence (DNA): TGTGCCAGCTCTGGCAGGGGGTCCGACGAGCAGTACTTC. Residues: CASSGRGSDEQYF. The chain carries TRBV18 and TRBJ2-7; 7 bases map to TRBD1. CDR1 and CDR2 (germline): KGHSH, LQKENI. The CDR3 is made up of 13 amino acids. Trimming removed 6 bases from V and 5 bases from J; junction bases left unmatched: 7.